The rows below give T cell receptor beta chains drawn from one sample of a study of T cell responses to AZD1222 COVID-19 vaccine. Measured with immunoSEQ multiplex PCR; TCRdb has only the in-frame clones, and not every one. The data contain under 130,000 clones, about 91% of them singletons. The sample in question was peripheral blood, obtained 28 days after the second AZD1222 dose. The receptors here all came from an adult who received the AZD1222 COVID-19 vaccine. Both conserved end residues are part of each CDR3. D genes are given only for firm matches. Clone size is not always given. Where it is, it says once, few, many or a class for expanded clones.

J gene: TRBJ2-3
V gene: TRBV7-9
D gene: -
clone size: -
CDR3 protein: CASSPDAGDTQYF
CDR3 DNA: TGTGCCAGCAGCCCAGATGCGGGAGATACGCAGTATTTT

J gene: TRBJ2-7
V gene: TRBV3-1/TRBV3-2
D gene: -
clone size: -
CDR3 protein: CASSAREEQYF
CDR3 DNA: TGTGCCAGCAGCGCCAGAGAGGAGCAGTACTTC

J gene: TRBJ1-3
V gene: TRBV27
D gene: -
clone size: -
CDR3 protein: CASSLMGGAGNTIYF
CDR3 DNA: TGTGCCAGCAGTTTAATGGGGGGGGCTGGAAACACCATATATTTT

J gene: TRBJ1-4
V gene: TRBV19
D gene: TRBD1
clone size: -
CDR3 protein: CATRAPRGQNEKLFF
CDR3 DNA: TGTGCCACCCGAGCCCCCAGGGGGCAGAATGAAAAACTGTTTTTT

J gene: TRBJ1-1
V gene: TRBV5-1
D gene: -
clone size: -
CDR3 protein: CASILTGGGTEAFF
CDR3 DNA: TGCGCCAGCATCCTCACCGGGGGAGGCACTGAAGCTTTCTTT

J gene: TRBJ1-1
V gene: TRBV28
D gene: -
clone size: -
CDR3 protein: CASSLGLRTEAFF
CDR3 DNA: TGTGCCAGCAGTTTAGGCTTGCGGACTGAAGCTTTCTTT

J gene: TRBJ1-2
V gene: TRBV5-1
D gene: -
clone size: few
CDR3 protein: CASSLSTGTNYGYTF
CDR3 DNA: TGCGCCAGCAGCTTGTCTACGGGTACTAACTATGGCTACACCTTC

J gene: TRBJ1-2
V gene: TRBV7-2
D gene: -
clone size: -
CDR3 protein: CATLHGRESYGYTF
CDR3 DNA: TGTGCCACCTTACATGGACGGGAATCCTATGGCTACACCTTC

J gene: TRBJ1-1
V gene: TRBV19
D gene: -
clone size: -
CDR3 protein: CASSMFPGEAFF
CDR3 DNA: TGTGCCAGTAGTATGTTCCCAGGGGAAGCTTTCTTT

J gene: TRBJ2-3
V gene: TRBV9
D gene: -
clone size: -
CDR3 protein: CASSVVGGASTDTQYF
CDR3 DNA: TGTGCCAGCAGCGTAGTAGGGGGGGCGAGCACAGATACGCAGTATTTT

J gene: TRBJ1-5
V gene: TRBV27
D gene: TRBD1
clone size: -
CDR3 protein: CASSSYGQGRNQPQHF
CDR3 DNA: TGTGCCAGCAGTTCCTACGGACAGGGGCGGAATCAGCCCCAGCATTTT

J gene: TRBJ1-3
V gene: TRBV18
D gene: -
clone size: -
CDR3 protein: CASPRGNTIYF
CDR3 DNA: TGTGCCAGCCCGAGAGGAAACACCATATATTTT

J gene: TRBJ2-3
V gene: TRBV10-3
D gene: TRBD1
clone size: many
CDR3 protein: CAITATGGSTDTQYF
CDR3 DNA: TGTGCCATCACCGCGACAGGGGGAAGCACAGATACGCAGTATTTT

J gene: TRBJ2-5
V gene: TRBV6-1
D gene: TRBD2
clone size: -
CDR3 protein: CASSDYPGGSQETQYF
CDR3 DNA: TGTGCCAGCAGTGACTATCCGGGAGGGAGCCAAGAGACCCAGTACTTC

J gene: TRBJ2-7
V gene: TRBV3-1/TRBV3-2
D gene: -
clone size: -
CDR3 protein: CASSQEGYWVGSYEQYF
CDR3 DNA: TGTGCCAGCAGCCAAGAAGGGTACTGGGTAGGCTCCTACGAGCAGTACTTC

J gene: TRBJ2-1
V gene: TRBV12-3/TRBV12-4
D gene: -
clone size: -
CDR3 protein: CASSFGGRNERFF
CDR3 DNA: TGTGCCAGCAGTTTTGGGGGGCGCAATGAGCGGTTCTTC

J gene: TRBJ2-1
V gene: TRBV3-1/TRBV3-2
D gene: -
clone size: -
CDR3 protein: CASSPRDNNEQFF
CDR3 DNA: TGTGCCAGCAGCCCCCGGGATAACAATGAGCAGTTCTTC

J gene: TRBJ2-2
V gene: TRBV4-2
D gene: TRBD2
clone size: -
CDR3 protein: CASSQELAGLGTGELFF
CDR3 DNA: TGTGCCAGCAGCCAAGAGCTAGCGGGGTTGGGGACCGGGGAGCTGTTTTTT

J gene: TRBJ2-7
V gene: TRBV13
D gene: TRBD1
clone size: -
CDR3 protein: CASSSRDRDSYEQYF
CDR3 DNA: TGTGCCAGCAGCTCCCGGGACAGGGACTCCTACGAGCAGTACTTC

J gene: TRBJ1-2
V gene: TRBV10-3
D gene: -
clone size: -
CDR3 protein: CAISPEEDYGYTF
CDR3 DNA: TGTGCCATCAGCCCGGAGGAAGACTATGGCTACACCTTC

J gene: TRBJ1-1
V gene: TRBV19
D gene: -
clone size: few
CDR3 protein: CASSIGVTEAFF
CDR3 DNA: TGTGCCAGTAGTATAGGAGTCACTGAAGCTTTCTTT

J gene: TRBJ2-2
V gene: TRBV19
D gene: TRBD2
clone size: -
CDR3 protein: CASTQTSGSKGELFF
CDR3 DNA: TGTGCCAGTACTCAGACTAGCGGGAGTAAGGGGGAGCTGTTTTTT

J gene: TRBJ2-1
V gene: TRBV7-3
D gene: -
clone size: -
CDR3 protein: CASSLLGYGEQFF
CDR3 DNA: TGTGCCAGCAGCTTGCTGGGGTATGGTGAGCAGTTCTTC

J gene: TRBJ2-1
V gene: TRBV2
D gene: -
clone size: -
CDR3 protein: CASSEGAARGNEQFF
CDR3 DNA: TGTGCCAGCAGTGAAGGGGCGGCTCGAGGGAATGAGCAGTTCTTC

J gene: TRBJ2-7
V gene: TRBV10-2
D gene: TRBD1
clone size: once
CDR3 protein: CASSEMGQGTEQYF
CDR3 DNA: TGCGCCAGCAGTGAGATGGGACAGGGGACCGAGCAGTACTTC

J gene: TRBJ2-1
V gene: TRBV6-2/TRBV6-3
D gene: TRBD2
clone size: -
CDR3 protein: CASSPGLAFSEQFF
CDR3 DNA: TGTGCCAGCAGTCCGGGACTAGCGTTTAGTGAGCAGTTCTTC

J gene: TRBJ2-1
V gene: TRBV14
D gene: -
clone size: once
CDR3 protein: CASSQDLKTEQFF
CDR3 DNA: TGTGCCAGCAGCCAAGATCTTAAGACTGAGCAGTTCTTC

J gene: TRBJ2-7
V gene: TRBV27
D gene: TRBD2
clone size: -
CDR3 protein: CASSPEVAGGNDEQYF
CDR3 DNA: TGTGCCAGCAGTCCCGAAGTAGCGGGAGGGAACGACGAGCAGTACTTC

J gene: TRBJ2-1
V gene: TRBV29-1
D gene: -
clone size: once
CDR3 protein: CSVPVLANQNEQFF
CDR3 DNA: TGCAGCGTCCCGGTTCTAGCGAACCAGAATGAGCAGTTCTTC

J gene: TRBJ2-7
V gene: TRBV28
D gene: TRBD1
clone size: -
CDR3 protein: CASSLSRGHYEQYF
CDR3 DNA: TGTGCCAGCAGTTTGAGTAGGGGGCACTACGAGCAGTACTTC

J gene: TRBJ1-2
V gene: TRBV9
D gene: -
clone size: few
CDR3 protein: CASSVGHGLRLGYTF
CDR3 DNA: TGTGCCAGCAGCGTAGGCCATGGCCTCCGCCTGGGCTACACCTTC

J gene: TRBJ1-1
V gene: TRBV4-1
D gene: -
clone size: -
CDR3 protein: CASSQDPKDRNTEAFF
CDR3 DNA: TGCGCCAGCAGCCAAGACCCCAAGGACAGGAACACTGAAGCTTTCTTT

J gene: TRBJ1-1
V gene: TRBV20-1
D gene: -
clone size: -
CDR3 protein: CSARRNTEAFF
CDR3 DNA: TGCAGTGCTAGAAGGAACACTGAAGCTTTCTTT

J gene: TRBJ1-6
V gene: TRBV7-6
D gene: -
clone size: -
CDR3 protein: CASSAVGGLNSPLHF
CDR3 DNA: TGTGCCAGCAGCGCCGTGGGGGGCTTGAATTCACCCCTCCACTTT

J gene: TRBJ2-1
V gene: TRBV11-1
D gene: -
clone size: -
CDR3 protein: CASSLGGDNEQFF
CDR3 DNA: TGTGCCAGCAGCTTAGGAGGAGACAATGAGCAGTTCTTC

J gene: TRBJ2-3
V gene: TRBV5-1
D gene: -
clone size: -
CDR3 protein: CASSLGELASDTQYF
CDR3 DNA: TGCGCCAGCAGCTTGGGGGAGTTAGCGTCAGATACGCAGTATTTT

J gene: TRBJ2-7
V gene: TRBV11-2
D gene: -
clone size: -
CDR3 protein: CASSPVWGNYEQYF
CDR3 DNA: TGTGCCAGCAGCCCCGTGTGGGGGAACTACGAGCAGTACTTC

J gene: TRBJ1-4
V gene: TRBV18
D gene: -
clone size: -
CDR3 protein: CASSQGLTNEKLFF
CDR3 DNA: TGTGCCAGCTCACAAGGGTTGACTAATGAAAAACTGTTTTTT

J gene: TRBJ1-2
V gene: TRBV4-2
D gene: -
clone size: -
CDR3 protein: CASSQSESALGGYGYTF
CDR3 DNA: TGTGCCAGCAGCCAATCGGAATCCGCCTTGGGAGGCTATGGCTACACCTTC

J gene: TRBJ2-4
V gene: TRBV10-3
D gene: -
clone size: -
CDR3 protein: CATGTGRDIQYF
CDR3 DNA: TGTGCCACAGGGACGGGTCGGGACATTCAGTACTTC

J gene: TRBJ2-3
V gene: TRBV9
D gene: TRBD2
clone size: once
CDR3 protein: CASSAPSGKQAGTQYF
CDR3 DNA: TGTGCCAGCAGCGCACCTAGCGGGAAGCAGGCGGGTACGCAGTATTTT

J gene: TRBJ1-4
V gene: TRBV3-1/TRBV3-2
D gene: TRBD1
clone size: -
CDR3 protein: CASSQRAGGEKLFF
CDR3 DNA: TGTGCCAGCAGCCAACGGGCAGGGGGGGAAAAACTGTTTTTT

J gene: TRBJ2-7
V gene: TRBV6-5
D gene: -
clone size: -
CDR3 protein: CASRPREYVREQYF
CDR3 DNA: TGTGCCAGCAGACCCCGGGAGTACGTGAGAGAGCAGTACTTC

J gene: TRBJ2-1
V gene: TRBV4-2
D gene: TRBD2
clone size: medium-sized
CDR3 protein: CASSPEGLASLYYNEQFF
CDR3 DNA: TGTGCCAGCAGCCCCGAGGGACTAGCGTCCCTTTACTACAATGAGCAGTTCTTC

J gene: TRBJ1-1
V gene: TRBV29-1
D gene: TRBD1
clone size: -
CDR3 protein: CSAHYDRDTNTEAFF
CDR3 DNA: TGCAGCGCTCATTATGACAGGGATACGAACACTGAAGCTTTCTTT

J gene: TRBJ1-2
V gene: TRBV28
D gene: TRBD1
clone size: -
CDR3 protein: CASRTGTGTYGYTF
CDR3 DNA: TGTGCCAGCAGAACCGGGACAGGGACGTATGGCTACACCTTC

J gene: TRBJ2-2
V gene: TRBV6-5
D gene: TRBD1
clone size: -
CDR3 protein: CASSYGDRGLSGELFF
CDR3 DNA: TGTGCCAGCAGTTACGGGGACAGGGGGCTTTCCGGGGAGCTGTTTTTT

J gene: TRBJ2-2
V gene: TRBV27
D gene: -
clone size: -
CDR3 protein: CASSQNTGELFF
CDR3 DNA: TGTGCCAGCAGTCAAAACACCGGGGAGCTGTTTTTT

J gene: TRBJ2-2
V gene: TRBV18
D gene: -
clone size: -
CDR3 protein: CASSPRVTGELFF
CDR3 DNA: TGTGCCAGCTCACCCAGGGTAACCGGGGAGCTGTTTTTT

J gene: TRBJ2-3
V gene: TRBV6-4
D gene: -
clone size: -
CDR3 protein: CASSDLKTDTQYF
CDR3 DNA: TGTGCCAGCAGTGACTTGAAAACAGATACGCAGTATTTT

J gene: TRBJ1-2
V gene: TRBV6-5
D gene: -
clone size: once
CDR3 protein: CASSSHQGSDGYTF
CDR3 DNA: TGTGCCAGCAGTTCCCACCAGGGGAGCGATGGCTACACCTTC

J gene: TRBJ2-1
V gene: TRBV6-2/TRBV6-3
D gene: -
clone size: -
CDR3 protein: CASTPRQAYNEQFF
CDR3 DNA: TGTGCCAGCACCCCGCGACAGGCCTACAATGAGCAGTTCTTC

J gene: TRBJ2-7
V gene: TRBV27
D gene: -
clone size: -
CDR3 protein: CASSLSGFSYEQYF
CDR3 DNA: TGTGCCAGCAGTTTATCGGGATTCTCCTACGAGCAGTACTTC